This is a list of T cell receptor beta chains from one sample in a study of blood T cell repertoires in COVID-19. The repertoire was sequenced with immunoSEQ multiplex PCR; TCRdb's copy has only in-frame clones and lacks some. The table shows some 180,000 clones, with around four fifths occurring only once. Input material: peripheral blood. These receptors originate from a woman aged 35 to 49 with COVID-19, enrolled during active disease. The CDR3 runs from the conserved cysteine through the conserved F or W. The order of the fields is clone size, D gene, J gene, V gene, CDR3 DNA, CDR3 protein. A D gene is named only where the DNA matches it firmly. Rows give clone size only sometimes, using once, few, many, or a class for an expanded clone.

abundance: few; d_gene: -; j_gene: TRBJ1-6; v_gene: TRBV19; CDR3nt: TGTGCCAGTAATCAGGCAGCCAGCAGTTCACCCCTCCACTTT; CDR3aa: CASNQAASSSPLHF
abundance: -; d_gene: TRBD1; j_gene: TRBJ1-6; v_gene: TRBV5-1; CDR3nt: TGCGCCAGCAGCTTGGGGCAAGGGACAGCTAATTCACCCCTCCACTTT; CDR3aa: CASSLGQGTANSPLHF
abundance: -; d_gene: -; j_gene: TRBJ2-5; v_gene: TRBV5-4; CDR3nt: TGTGCCAGCAGCACTCAACCTGAGACCCAGTACTTC; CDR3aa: CASSTQPETQYF
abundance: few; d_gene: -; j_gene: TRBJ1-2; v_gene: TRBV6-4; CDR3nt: TGTGCCAGCAGCCCCTTTGGGGCGGGGGGCTACACCTTC; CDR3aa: CASSPFGAGGYTF
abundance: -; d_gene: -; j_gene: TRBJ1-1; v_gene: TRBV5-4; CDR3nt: TGTGCCAGCGGGTTACGGGTGAACACTGAAGCTTTCTTT; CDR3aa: CASGLRVNTEAFF
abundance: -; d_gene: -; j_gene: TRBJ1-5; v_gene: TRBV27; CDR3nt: TGTGCCAGCAGTTTATCGCTAAATCAGCCCCAGCATTTT; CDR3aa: CASSLSLNQPQHF
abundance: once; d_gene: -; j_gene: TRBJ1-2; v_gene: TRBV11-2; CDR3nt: TGTGCCAGCAGCTTATCCGCGGCAGGGTCCTATGGCTACACCTTC; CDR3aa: CASSLSAAGSYGYTF
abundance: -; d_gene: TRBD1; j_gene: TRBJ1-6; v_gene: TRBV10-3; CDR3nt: TGTGCCATCAGTGTGGACAGGTCTACACCCCTCCACTTT; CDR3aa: CAISVDRSTPLHF
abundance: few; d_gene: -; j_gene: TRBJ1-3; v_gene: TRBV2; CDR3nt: TGTGCCAGCAGCCCGGGGGGTATCTCTGGAAACACCATATATTTT; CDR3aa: CASSPGGISGNTIYF
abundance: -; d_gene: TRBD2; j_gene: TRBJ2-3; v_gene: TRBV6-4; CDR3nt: TGTGCCAGCAGTAACGGACTAGCGAGCACAGATACGCAGTATTTT; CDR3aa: CASSNGLASTDTQYF
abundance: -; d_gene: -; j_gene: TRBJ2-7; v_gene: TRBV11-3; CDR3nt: TGTGCCAGCAGTTTCAACCACAGGTCTCGCTCCTACGAGCAGTACTTC; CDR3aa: CASSFNHRSRSYEQYF
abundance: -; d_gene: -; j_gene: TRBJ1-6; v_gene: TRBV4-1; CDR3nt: TGCGCCAGCAGCCAATTTACCCCGGGTCGGTATTCACCCCTCCACTTT; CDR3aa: CASSQFTPGRYSPLHF
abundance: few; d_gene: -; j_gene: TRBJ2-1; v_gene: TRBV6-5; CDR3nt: TGTGCCAGCAGTTTCGACTTAGCCCACAATGAGCAGTTCTTC; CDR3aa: CASSFDLAHNEQFF
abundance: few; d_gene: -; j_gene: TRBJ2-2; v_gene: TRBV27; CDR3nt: TGTGCCAGCAGTTTACAGGGCGCCGGGGAGCTGTTTTTT; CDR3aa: CASSLQGAGELFF
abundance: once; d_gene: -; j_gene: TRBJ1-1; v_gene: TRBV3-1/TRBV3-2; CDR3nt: TGTGCCAGCAGCCGAGCCGACAGTCAGGGCACTGAAGCTTTCTTT; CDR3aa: CASSRADSQGTEAFF
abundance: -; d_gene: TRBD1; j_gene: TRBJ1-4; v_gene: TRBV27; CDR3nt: TGTGCCAGCAGAACCGGGACAGCAACTAATGAAAAACTGTTTTTT; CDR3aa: CASRTGTATNEKLFF
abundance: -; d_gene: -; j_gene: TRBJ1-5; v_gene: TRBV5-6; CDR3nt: TGTGCCAGCAGCTCAGGGTCGGGGCCCCAGCATTTT; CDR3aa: CASSSGSGPQHF
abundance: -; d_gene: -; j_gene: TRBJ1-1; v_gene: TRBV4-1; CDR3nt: TGCGCCAGCAGCCAAGATGAGGCAGGGCGGAACACTGAAGCTTTCTTT; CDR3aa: CASSQDEAGRNTEAFF
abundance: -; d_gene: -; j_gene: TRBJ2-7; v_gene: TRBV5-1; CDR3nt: TGCGCCAGCAGCGTTACCGGGTCCAAAGACGAGCAGTACTTC; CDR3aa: CASSVTGSKDEQYF
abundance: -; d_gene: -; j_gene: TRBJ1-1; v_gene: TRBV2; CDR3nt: TGTGCCAGCAGTAATCAGGGGAACACTGAAGCTTTCTTT; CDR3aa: CASSNQGNTEAFF
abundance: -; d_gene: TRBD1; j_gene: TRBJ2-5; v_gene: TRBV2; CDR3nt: TGTGCCAGCAGCAGGGACAGCCAAGAGACCCAGTACTTC; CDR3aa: CASSRDSQETQYF
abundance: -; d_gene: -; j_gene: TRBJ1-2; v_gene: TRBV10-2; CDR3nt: TGCGCCAGCAGTGACATGGGAGCTAACTATGGCTACACCTTC; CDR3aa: CASSDMGANYGYTF
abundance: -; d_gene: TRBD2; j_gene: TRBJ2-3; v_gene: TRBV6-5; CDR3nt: TGTGCCAGCAGTTACGCGGGGGGGCCCACAGATACGCAGTATTTT; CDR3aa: CASSYAGGPTDTQYF
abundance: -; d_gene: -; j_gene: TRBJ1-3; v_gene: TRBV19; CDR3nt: TGTGCCAGTAACACCCCCGGGAGGTCTGGAAACACCATATATTTT; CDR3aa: CASNTPGRSGNTIYF
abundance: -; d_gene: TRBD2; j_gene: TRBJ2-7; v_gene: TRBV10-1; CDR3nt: TGCGCCAGCAGGGAGACCGGGAGGGCCGAGGACGAGCAGTACTTC; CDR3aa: CASRETGRAEDEQYF
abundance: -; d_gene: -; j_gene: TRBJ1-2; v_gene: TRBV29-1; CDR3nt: TGCAGCGTCATACAGGGTTCGTATGGCTACACCTTC; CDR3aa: CSVIQGSYGYTF
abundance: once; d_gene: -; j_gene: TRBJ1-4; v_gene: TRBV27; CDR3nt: TGTGCCAGCAGTTTAAAAGGGGGTGAAAAACTGTTTTTT; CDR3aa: CASSLKGGEKLFF
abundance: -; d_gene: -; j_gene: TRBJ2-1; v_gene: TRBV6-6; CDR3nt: TGTGCCAGCAGTTACTTGTCTCCGGATGAGCAGTTCTTC; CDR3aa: CASSYLSPDEQFF
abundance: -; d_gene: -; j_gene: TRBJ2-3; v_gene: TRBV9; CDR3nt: TGTGCCAGCAGCGATCCGAGACTCGCAGATACGCAGTATTTT; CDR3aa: CASSDPRLADTQYF
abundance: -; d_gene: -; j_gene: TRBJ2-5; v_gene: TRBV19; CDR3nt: TGTGCCAGTAGCGCCAGACAGAGGTACCAAGAGACCCAGTACTTC; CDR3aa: CASSARQRYQETQYF
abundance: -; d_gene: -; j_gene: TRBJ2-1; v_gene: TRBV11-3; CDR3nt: TGTGCCAGCAGCTTAGATCCTCAGGGCGAGCAGTTCTTC; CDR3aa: CASSLDPQGEQFF
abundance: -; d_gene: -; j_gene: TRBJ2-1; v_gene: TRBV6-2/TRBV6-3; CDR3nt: TGTGCCAGGAGTTCGGGAGAGGTAAATGAGCAGTTCTTC; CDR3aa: CARSSGEVNEQFF
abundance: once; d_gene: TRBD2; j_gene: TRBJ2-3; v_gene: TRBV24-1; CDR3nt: TGTGCCACCAGTGATTTGCAGTCCCTAGCGGGAAGCACAGATACGCAGTATTTT; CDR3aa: CATSDLQSLAGSTDTQYF
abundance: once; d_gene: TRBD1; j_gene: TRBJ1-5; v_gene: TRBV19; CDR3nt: TGTGCCAGTAGGGACAGGGGTTATAGCAATCAGCCCCAGCATTTT; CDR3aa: CASRDRGYSNQPQHF
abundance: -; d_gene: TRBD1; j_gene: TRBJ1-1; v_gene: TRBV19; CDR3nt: TGTGCCAGTAGTATTCGACAGGGGATGAACACTGAAGCTTTCTTT; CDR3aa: CASSIRQGMNTEAFF
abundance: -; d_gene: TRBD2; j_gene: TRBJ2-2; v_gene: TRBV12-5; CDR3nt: TGTGCTAGTGGTTCACTAGCGGGGGGCCTCGATCCCACCGGGGAGCTGTTTTTT; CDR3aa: CASGSLAGGLDPTGELFF
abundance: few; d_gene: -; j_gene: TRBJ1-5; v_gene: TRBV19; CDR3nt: TGTGCCAGCCGGAGGATTAGCAATCAGCCCCAGCATTTT; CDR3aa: CASRRISNQPQHF
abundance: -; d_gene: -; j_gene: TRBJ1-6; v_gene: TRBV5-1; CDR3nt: TGCGCCAGCAGCTTGGATCAGGGAACTTCACCCCTCCACTTT; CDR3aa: CASSLDQGTSPLHF
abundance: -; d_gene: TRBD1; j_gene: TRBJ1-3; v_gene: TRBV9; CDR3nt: TGTGCCAGCAGCGTAGGTCTAGGGGGCCACACCATATATTTT; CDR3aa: CASSVGLGGHTIYF